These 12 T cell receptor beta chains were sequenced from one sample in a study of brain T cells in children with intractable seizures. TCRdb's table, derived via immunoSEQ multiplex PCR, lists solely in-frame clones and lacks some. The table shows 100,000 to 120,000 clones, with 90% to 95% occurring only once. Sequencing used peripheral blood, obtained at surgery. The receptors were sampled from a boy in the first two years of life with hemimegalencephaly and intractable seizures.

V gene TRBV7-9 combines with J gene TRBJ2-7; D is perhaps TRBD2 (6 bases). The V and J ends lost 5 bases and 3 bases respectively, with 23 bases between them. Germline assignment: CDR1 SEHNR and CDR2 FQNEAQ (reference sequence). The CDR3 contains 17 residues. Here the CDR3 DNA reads TGTGCCAGCAGCCCCCGGGACTCTAAATACCCCCTCTACGAGCAGTACTTC. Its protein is CASSPRDSKYPLYEQYF.

The CDR3 DNA reads TGTGCCAGCAGCTTGCGACTAGCGGGTGCCATGGGAGATACGCAGTATTTT. Translated: CASSLRLAGAMGDTQYF. The chain uses TRBV7-2 and TRBJ2-3; TRBD2 aligns across 10 bases. Trimming at V came to 3 bases and at J to 5 bases, leaving 11 bases not matched to a gene. Germline V gives CDR1 SGHTA, CDR2 FQGNSA. The CDR3 has 17 residues.

The CDR3, as DNA: TGTGCTAGTCCCCCTAGCGGGAAGGGGGAGCAGTACTTC. It yields the protein CASPPSGKGEQYF. J is TRBJ2-7 and V is TRBV12-5, with 9 bases fitting TRBD2. The V and J ends lost 8 bases and 7 bases, in that order; junction bases with no gene match: 9. In germline, CDR1 is LGHNT, CDR2 FRNRAP. The CDR3 extends over 13 amino acids.

CDR3 region: CASSLWGTGAKNIQYF. In nucleotides, the CDR3 is TGTGCCAGCAGCTTATGGGGTACAGGAGCCAAAAACATTCAGTACTTC. The chain uses TRBV7-9 and TRBJ2-4; maybe TRBD1 (5 bases). The CDR3 contains 16 residues. Trimming pared 2 bases from V and 0 bases from J, leaving 11 bases between. In germline, CDR1 is SEHNR, CDR2 FQNEAQ (reference sequence).

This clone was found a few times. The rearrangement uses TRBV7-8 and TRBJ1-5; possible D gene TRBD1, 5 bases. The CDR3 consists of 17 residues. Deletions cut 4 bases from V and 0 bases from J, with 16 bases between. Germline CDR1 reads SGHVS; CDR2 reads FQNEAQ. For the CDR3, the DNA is TGTGCCAGCAGCTCACTCACAGGACCCCATAGCAATCAGCCCCAGCATTTT. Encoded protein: CASSSLTGPHSNQPQHF.

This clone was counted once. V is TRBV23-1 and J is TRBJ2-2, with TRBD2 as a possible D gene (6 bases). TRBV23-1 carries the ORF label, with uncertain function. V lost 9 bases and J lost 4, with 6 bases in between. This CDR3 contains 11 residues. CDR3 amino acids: CARTSTGELFF. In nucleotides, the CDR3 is TGCGCCAGGACTAGCACCGGGGAGCTGTTTTTT.

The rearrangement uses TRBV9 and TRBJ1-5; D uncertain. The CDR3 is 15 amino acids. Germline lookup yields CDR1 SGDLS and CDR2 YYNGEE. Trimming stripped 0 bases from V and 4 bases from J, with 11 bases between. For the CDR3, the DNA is TGTGCCAGCAGCGTAGACCCCGATCAGAATCAGCCCCAGCATTTT. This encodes CASSVDPDQNQPQHF.

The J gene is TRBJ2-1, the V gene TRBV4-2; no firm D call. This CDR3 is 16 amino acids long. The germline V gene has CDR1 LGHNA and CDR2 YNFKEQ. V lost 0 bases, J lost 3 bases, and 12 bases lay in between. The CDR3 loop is CASSQEFGLRYNEQFF. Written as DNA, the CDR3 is TGTGCCAGCAGCCAAGAATTCGGTCTACGCTACAATGAGCAGTTCTTC.

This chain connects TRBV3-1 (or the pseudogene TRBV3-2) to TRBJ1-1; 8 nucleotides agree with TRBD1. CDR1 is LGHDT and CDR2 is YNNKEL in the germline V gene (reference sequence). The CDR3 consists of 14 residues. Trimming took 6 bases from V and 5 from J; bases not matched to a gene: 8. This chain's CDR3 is CASRATGVFTEAFF. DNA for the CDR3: TGTGCCAGCAGGGCGACAGGGGTGTTTACTGAAGCTTTCTTT.

Here the CDR3 DNA reads TGTGCCAGCAGCTTCCGGCGCAAGATCCGACGGGGGTCCTACAATGAGCAGTTCTTC. It is translated as CASSFRRKIRRGSYNEQFF. The chain links TRBV7-2 to TRBJ2-1, with D perhaps TRBD2 (6 bases). V shed 3 bases and J shed 1 base, with 22 bases lying between them. CDR3 length: 19 residues. The germline V gene has CDR1 SGHTA and CDR2 FQGNSA.

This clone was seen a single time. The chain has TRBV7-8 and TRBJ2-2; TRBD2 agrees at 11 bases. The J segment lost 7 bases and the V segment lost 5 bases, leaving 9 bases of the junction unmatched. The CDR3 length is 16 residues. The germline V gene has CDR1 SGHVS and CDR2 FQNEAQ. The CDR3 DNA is TGTGCCAGCAGCCTCCTAGCGGGAGGTGATATCGGGGAGCTGTTTTTT. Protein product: CASSLLAGGDIGELFF.

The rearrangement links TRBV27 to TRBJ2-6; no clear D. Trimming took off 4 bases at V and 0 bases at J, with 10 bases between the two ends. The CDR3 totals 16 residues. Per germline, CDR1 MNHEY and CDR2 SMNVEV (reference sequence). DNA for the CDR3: TGTGCCAGCAGTTGTTTGGTCACCTCTGGGGCCAACGTCCTGACTTTC. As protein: CASSCLVTSGANVLTF.